These 7 T cell receptor beta chains were all obtained from the same sample, sequenced in a study of shared clonotypes between healthy human individuals. Libraries were prepared by immunoSEQ multiplex PCR; TCRdb keeps only in-frame clonotypes and omits some of them. The sample has 2,100,000 or so clones; approximately 95% are singletons. The sequenced material came from naive CD4+ T cells sorted from blood. Subset in this sample: CD45RA+ positively selected. These receptors were collected from a man in his late teens or twenties in good health.

The J gene is TRBJ1-2, the V gene TRBV5-1, with D possibly matching TRBD1 (6 bases). This CDR3 comprises 12 residues. The germline V gene has CDR1 SGHRS and CDR2 YFSETQ. Trimming pared 4 bases from V and 8 bases from J, leaving 12 bases between. The CDR3 spells CASSISGVGYTF. The CDR3 nucleotides are TGCGCCAGCAGCATCTCAGGGGTCGGCTACACCTTC.

This sequence joins TRBV6-5 and TRBJ2-4; D is perhaps TRBD1 (6 bases). The V gene lost 5 bases and the J gene lost 8 bases, with 16 bases spanning the gap. CDR3 size: 14 residues. Germline assignment: CDR1 MNHEY and CDR2 SVGAGI. The CDR3 reads CASSRMNRDDIQYF. Here the CDR3 DNA reads TGTGCCAGCAGTCGCATGAACAGGGATGACATTCAGTACTTC.

This chain links TRBV7-8 with TRBJ2-2; no firm D call. Germline CDR1 and CDR2: SGHVS and FQNEAQ. The length of the CDR3 is 11 residues. V was shortened by 5 bases and J by 4 bases, with 2 bases between the two germline ends. The CDR3 DNA is TGTGCCAGCAGCATCACCGGGGAGCTGTTTTTT. Translating it yields CASSITGELFF.

The chain has TRBV30 and TRBJ1-6, with no clear D. Germline V lookup: CDR1 GTSNPN, CDR2 SVGIG (reference sequence). The CDR3 runs to 13 residues. V was trimmed by 0 bases and J by 10 bases, leaving 10 bases between them. CDR3 sequence: CAWSVQAGSPLHF. CDR3 sequence (DNA): TGTGCCTGGAGTGTTCAGGCTGGGTCACCCCTCCACTTT.

This clone has a single count. V and J are TRBV6-1 and TRBJ1-5; D might be TRBD1 (6 bases). This CDR3 has 15 amino acids. The V gene lost 1 base and the J gene lost 4 bases, with 11 bases spanning the gap. In germline, CDR1 is MNHNS, CDR2 SASEGT. CDR3 residues: CASSEVRGHNQPQHF. CDR3 in DNA: TGTGCCAGCAGTGAAGTGAGGGGACATAATCAGCCCCAGCATTTT.

This clone is a singleton in its sample. This chain links TRBV6-1 with TRBJ2-7; D is uncertain. CDR1 and CDR2 (germline): MNHNS, SASEGT. V was clipped by 3 bases and J by 2 bases, with 8 bases between them. This CDR3 has 13 residues. In DNA, the CDR3 is TGTGCCAGCAGTGACGGCCTCGCCTACGAGCAGTACTTC. Its translation: CASSDGLAYEQYF.

This sequence joins TRBV4-3 and TRBJ2-2; 8 bases match TRBD1. CDR3 length: 15 amino acids. After removal of 5 bases from V and 6 bases from J, the junction contained 8 bases not matched to a gene. Looked up from germline, CDR1 is LGHNA and CDR2 is YSLEER. CDR3 residues: CASSFLGQGSGELFF. The CDR3 nucleotides are TGCGCCAGCAGCTTCCTTGGACAGGGCTCCGGGGAGCTGTTTTTT.